This TCR beta chain was retrieved from a study of blood T cell repertoires in COVID-19. Study-level information: T cells, B-cell-depleted T cells, or PBMCs provided the cDNA or gDNA that served as material.

Germline CDR1 reads MRHNA; CDR2 reads SNTAGT. V was clipped by 4 bases and J by 4 bases; unmatched bases: 3. The CDR3 has 15 amino acids. The assay was immunoSEQ multiplex PCR, and TCRdb's table has in-frame clones only and misses some. The profile shows about 36,000 clones, around 80% of them singletons. The gene calls are TRBV6-4 and TRBJ2-3; 12 nucleotides agree with TRBD2. This receptor was obtained from a man aged 55-75 years with acute or convalescent COVID-19. Sequenced input: peripheral blood. CDR3 nucleotide sequence: TGTGCCAGCAGTGGACTAGCGGGAGACTCAGATACGCAGTATTTT. This encodes CASSGLAGDSDTQYF.